This paragraph covers one T cell receptor beta chain sequence. Its matching antigen is unknown. Germline V lookup: CDR1 MNHNY, CDR2 SVGAGI (reference sequence). This CDR3 has 13 residues. Trimming cost V 2 bases and J 10 bases, with 9 bases left between them. PCR involved 60 Vbeta and 13 Jbeta primers. How the authors handled the data: Later, 65 million to 85 million unique TCR beta chains were counted in an analysis, and roughly 11 million of them were shared. Generated by immunoSEQ multiplex PCR, the TCRdb table keeps only in-frame clones and is missing some. The V and J calls and the clone size are those of that table, but D and trimming were determined from the DNA. Of 100,000 to 150,000 clones in the sample, 82% are singletons; the top ten hold around 10%. These data come from a study of cytomegalovirus exposure and HLA in healthy donors. Study results and limitations: Association of a missense DCLRE1C variant with TCR beta V- and J-gene trimming was reported in a later analysis.

This chain joins TRBV6-6 and TRBJ1-6, with a possible D match to TRBD1 (6 bases). Source material: PBMCs. This clonotype originated in a male donor in good health and CMV-seropositive. The CDR3 loop reads CASSYGDKSPLHF. Written as DNA, the CDR3 is TGTGCCAGCAGTTACGGGGACAAATCACCCCTCCACTTT.